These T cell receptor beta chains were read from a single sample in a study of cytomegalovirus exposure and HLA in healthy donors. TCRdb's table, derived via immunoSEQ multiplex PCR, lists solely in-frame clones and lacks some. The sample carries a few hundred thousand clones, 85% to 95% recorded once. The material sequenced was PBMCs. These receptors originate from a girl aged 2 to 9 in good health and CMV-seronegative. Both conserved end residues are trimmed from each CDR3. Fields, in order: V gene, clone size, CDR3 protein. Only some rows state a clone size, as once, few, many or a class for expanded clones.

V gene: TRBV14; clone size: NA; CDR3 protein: ASSQVDGVYGYT
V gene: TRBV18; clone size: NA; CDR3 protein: ASSPPVRNTEAF
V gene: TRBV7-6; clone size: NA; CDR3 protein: ASSLRRGQDLGEQY
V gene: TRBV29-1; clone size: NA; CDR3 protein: SVPKGNRGTEAF
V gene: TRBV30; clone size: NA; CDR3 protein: AWRTGGFVGNTIY
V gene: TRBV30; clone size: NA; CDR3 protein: AWSGESGGAEETQY
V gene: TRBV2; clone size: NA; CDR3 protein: ASSDPPQANTIY
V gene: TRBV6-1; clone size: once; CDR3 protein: ASSEGPGQLHSNQPQH
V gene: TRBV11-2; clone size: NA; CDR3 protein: ASSWRGGQETQY
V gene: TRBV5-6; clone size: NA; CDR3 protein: ASSLAGYGEKLF
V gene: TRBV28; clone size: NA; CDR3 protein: ASSFRMETQY
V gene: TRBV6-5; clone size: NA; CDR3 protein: ASSYLAGGPTDTQY
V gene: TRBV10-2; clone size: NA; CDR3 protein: ASGAGVTDTQY
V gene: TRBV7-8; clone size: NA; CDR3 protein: ASSFLSGQETQY
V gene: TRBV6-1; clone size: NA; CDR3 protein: ASIWDTSYEQY
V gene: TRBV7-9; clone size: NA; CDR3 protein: ASSLEGTGPTTGNTIY
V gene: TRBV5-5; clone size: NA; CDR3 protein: ASSLTLAGVGYEQY
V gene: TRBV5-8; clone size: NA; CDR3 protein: ASSFLRTSGTVWHEQF
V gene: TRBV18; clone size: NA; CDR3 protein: ASSQQDYEQY
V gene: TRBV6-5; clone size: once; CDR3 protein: ASSEGVGNQPQH
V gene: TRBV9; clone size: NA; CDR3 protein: ASRGQGARTEAF
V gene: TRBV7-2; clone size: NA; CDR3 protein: ASSLLAGARHEQY
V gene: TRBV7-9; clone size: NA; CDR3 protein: ASSYWTEHNSPLH
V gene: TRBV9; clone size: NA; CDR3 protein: ASTMRGGTTIDTQY
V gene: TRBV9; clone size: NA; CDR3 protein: ASSTGVKNIQY
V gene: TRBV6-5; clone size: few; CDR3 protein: ASSYSSSPIHEQY
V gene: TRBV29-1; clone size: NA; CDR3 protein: SYMPENTEAF
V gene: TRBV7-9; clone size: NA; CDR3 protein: ASGTQQGNTEAF
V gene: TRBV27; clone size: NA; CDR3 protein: ASSLASQGKSNEKLF
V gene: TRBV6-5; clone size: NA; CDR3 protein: ASGGLAGYEQY
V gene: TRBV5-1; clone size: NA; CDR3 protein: ASSLRGSDNSPLH
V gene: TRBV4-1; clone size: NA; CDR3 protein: ASSQDISESQGGEKLF
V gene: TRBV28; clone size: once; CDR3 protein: ASSSRQGSYSPLH
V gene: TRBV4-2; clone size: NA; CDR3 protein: ASSQEGLARSTDTQY
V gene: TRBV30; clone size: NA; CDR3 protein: AWSVLLETQY
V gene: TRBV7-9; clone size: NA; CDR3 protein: ASSWGLAGDTQY
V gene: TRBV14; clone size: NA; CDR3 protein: ASSPSGAGGAKGYT